A selection of T cell receptor beta chains follows, all from one sample in a study of blood T cells in healthy people across ages. TCRdb re-called the 5' RACE reads through MiXCR, storing one row per CDR3 protein. The sample includes 450,000 to 600,000 distinct CDR3 sequences, about a quarter of them seen just once. The same sample was also used in a study of T cells of mothers and their children.

Sequenced: blood. The receptors shown here come from a boy aged 2 to 10 in good health. Each CDR3 is given with its conserved first and last residue. A D gene is named only where the DNA matches it firmly. Clone size appears in some rows only: once, few, many, or a class for an expanded clone.

v_call	d_call	clone_size	j_call	cdr3_aa	cdr3_nt
TRBV7-2	NA	NA	TRBJ2-5	CASSRVREETQYF	TGTGCCAGCAGCCGTGTCAGGGAAGAGACCCAGTACTTC
TRBV27	NA	NA	TRBJ2-6	CASSLYISGANVLTF	TGTGCCAGCAGTTTATACATCTCTGGGGCCAACGTCCTGACTTTC
TRBV4-3	NA	NA	TRBJ2-7	CASSQVRDPSYEQYF	TGCGCCAGCAGCCAAGTTAGGGACCCGTCCTACGAGCAGTACTTC
TRBV12-5	TRBD1	NA	TRBJ1-2	CASGLVPPGQESYGYTF	TGTGCTAGTGGTTTGGTACCCCCGGGACAGGAGTCCTATGGCTACACCTTC
TRBV5-1	TRBD1	once	TRBJ1-1	CASRTGGRTEAFF	TGCGCCAGCAGGACAGGGGGGAGGACTGAAGCTTTCTTT
TRBV5-1	NA	NA	TRBJ2-3	CASSSGDSITDTQYF	TGCGCCAGCAGCTCAGGAGACAGCATCACAGATACGCAGTATTTT
TRBV20-1	NA	NA	TRBJ2-5	CSAREYRLVEETQYF	TGCAGTGCTAGAGAATATAGGCTAGTCGAAGAGACCCAGTACTTC
TRBV24-1	NA	NA	TRBJ2-2	CATGTANTGELFF	TGTGCCACAGGGACTGCGAACACCGGGGAGCTGTTTTTT
TRBV11-1	NA	few	TRBJ2-7	CASSPRPRTVYEQYF	TGTGCCAGCAGCCCCCGTCCTAGGACAGTCTACGAGCAGTACTTC
TRBV2	TRBD1	NA	TRBJ2-1	CASSSGTGFFEQFF	TGTGCCAGCAGTTCCGGGACAGGGTTTTTTGAGCAGTTCTTC
TRBV12-3/TRBV12-4	NA	NA	TRBJ2-2	CASSRYVGSGRELFF	TGTGCCAGCAGCCGTTACGTTGGGTCGGGGAGGGAGCTGTTTTTT
TRBV6-1	TRBD2	NA	TRBJ2-7	CASEGLGAYEQYF	TGTGCCAGCGAAGGACTAGGGGCCTACGAGCAGTACTTC
TRBV7-9	NA	few	TRBJ2-1	CASTRSGNEQFF	TGTGCCAGCACTCGGAGCGGGAATGAGCAGTTCTTC
TRBV5-1	NA	few	TRBJ1-4	CASPNLDRQFF	TGCGCCAGCCCCAATCTTGACAGACAGTTTTTT
TRBV18	NA	NA	TRBJ1-3	CASSPTSVLPGNTIYF	TGTGCCAGCTCACCTACCTCGGTCCTCCCTGGAAACACCATATATTTT
TRBV20-1	TRBD1	NA	TRBJ2-1	CSARGPQGDEQFF	TGCAGTGCTAGAGGGCCACAGGGGGATGAGCAGTTCTTC
TRBV7-6	NA	NA	TRBJ2-1	CASSDRLVNEQFF	TGTGCCAGCAGCGACCGACTAGTTAATGAGCAGTTCTTC
TRBV7-2	NA	NA	TRBJ2-3	CASSLAAAGDTQYF	TGTGCCAGCAGCTTAGCGGCAGCCGGGGATACGCAGTATTTT
TRBV7-6	NA	NA	TRBJ1-1	CASSFRQGRVNTEAFF	TGTGCCAGCAGCTTTCGGCAGGGGCGGGTGAACACTGAAGCTTTCTTT
TRBV13	TRBD1	NA	TRBJ1-2	CASSETGYRGYTF	TGTGCCAGCAGCGAGACAGGGTACCGTGGCTACACCTTC
TRBV20-1	NA	NA	TRBJ2-3	CSAKLDTDTQYF	TGCAGTGCCAAACTGGACACAGATACGCAGTATTTT
TRBV5-1	NA	NA	TRBJ2-7	CASSLGRHEQYF	TGCGCCAGCAGCTTGGGTCGCCACGAGCAGTACTTC
TRBV12-3/TRBV12-4	NA	NA	TRBJ2-2	CASLEGTGELFF	TGTGCCAGCTTAGAGGGGACCGGGGAGCTGTTTTTT
TRBV10-3	NA	NA	TRBJ2-2	CAISESNRRTGELFF	TGTGCCATCAGTGAGTCGAACAGGCGCACCGGGGAGCTGTTTTTT
TRBV3-1	NA	NA	TRBJ1-6	CASSQVEGNSPLHF	TGTGCCAGCAGCCAAGTAGAGGGAAATTCACCCCTCCACTTT
TRBV4-2	NA	NA	TRBJ1-1	CASSQDFAGPTDTEAFF	TGTGCCAGCAGCCAAGATTTTGCAGGACCGACGGACACTGAAGCTTTCTTT
TRBV20-1	TRBD1	NA	TRBJ1-5	CSARVLGGTGGDQPQHF	TGCAGTGCTAGAGTTTTGGGTGGGACAGGGGGCGATCAGCCCCAGCATTTT
TRBV4-2	TRBD2	few	TRBJ2-2	CASSQSRGGYTGELFF	TGTGCCAGCAGCCAATCCCGGGGGGGATATACCGGGGAGCTGTTTTTT
TRBV6-1	NA	NA	TRBJ1-5	CASSQPDQPQHF	TGTGCCAGCAGTCAGCCGGATCAGCCCCAGCATTTT
TRBV5-1	NA	few	TRBJ2-7	CASSPRGSPYEQYF	TGCGCCAGCAGCCCCCGGGGGAGTCCGTACGAGCAGTACTTC
TRBV10-3	TRBD2	few	TRBJ2-1	CAISESKAGGRYNEQFF	TGTGCCATCAGTGAGTCGAAGGCGGGGGGACGTTACAATGAGCAGTTCTTC
TRBV4-1	TRBD1	once	TRBJ2-1	CASSHRGIVF	TGCGCCAGCAGCCACAGGGGGATTGTCTTC
TRBV12-3/TRBV12-4	TRBD2	few	TRBJ2-1	CASREAGVGDEQFF	TGTGCCAGCAGGGAAGCGGGAGTGGGGGATGAGCAGTTCTTC
TRBV29-1	TRBD1	few	TRBJ1-5	CSVLTGAPNQPQHF	TGCAGCGTTCTGACAGGGGCCCCAAATCAGCCCCAGCATTTT
TRBV7-8	NA	NA	TRBJ2-7	CASSLRWELGYEQYF	TGTGCCAGCAGCCTTAGGTGGGAGCTTGGCTACGAGCAGTACTTC
TRBV13	TRBD2	many	TRBJ2-7	CASSLLGTSGTYEQYF	TGTGCCAGCAGCTTACTTGGGACTAGCGGGACCTACGAGCAGTACTTC